The present entry profiles one T cell receptor beta chain with its context. The repertoire was sequenced with immunoSEQ multiplex PCR; TCRdb's copy has only in-frame clones and lacks some. The table includes around 120,000 clones, about 87% detected once. The data were taken from a study of blood T cell repertoires in COVID-19. Study background: Acute-phase and convalescent COVID-19 samples originated in the United States, Italy and Spain.

Sequencing was carried out using peripheral blood. The clonotype comes from a woman aged 70-85 years with acute or convalescent COVID-19.

DNA for the CDR3: TGTGCCAGCAGTTTTGGTGGCGGGAGCGGGACAGAAAAACTGTTTTTT. Protein sequence: CASSFGGGSGTEKLFF. V usage is TRBV28 and J usage is TRBJ1-4, with a possible D match to TRBD1 (6 bases). With 3 bases removed from V and 8 bases from J, the gap between germline ends came to 19 bases. Germline V gene sequence: CDR1 MDHEN, CDR2 SYDVKM. This CDR3 has 16 amino acids.